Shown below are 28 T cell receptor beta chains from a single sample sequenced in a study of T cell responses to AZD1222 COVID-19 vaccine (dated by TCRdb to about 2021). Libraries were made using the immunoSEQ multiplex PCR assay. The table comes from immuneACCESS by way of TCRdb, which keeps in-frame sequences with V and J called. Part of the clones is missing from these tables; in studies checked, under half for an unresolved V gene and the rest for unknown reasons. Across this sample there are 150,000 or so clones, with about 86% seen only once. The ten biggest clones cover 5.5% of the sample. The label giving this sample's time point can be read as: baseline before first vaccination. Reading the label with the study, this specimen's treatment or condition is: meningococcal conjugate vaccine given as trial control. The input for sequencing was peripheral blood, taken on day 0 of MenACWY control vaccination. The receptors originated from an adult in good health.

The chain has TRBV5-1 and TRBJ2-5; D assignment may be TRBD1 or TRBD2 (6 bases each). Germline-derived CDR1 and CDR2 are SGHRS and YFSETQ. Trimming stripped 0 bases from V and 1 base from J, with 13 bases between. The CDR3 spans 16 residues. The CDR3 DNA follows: TGCGCCAGCAGCTTGGGTAGAGGAGGGGGCCAAGAGACCCAGTACTTC. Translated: CASSLGRGGGQETQYF.

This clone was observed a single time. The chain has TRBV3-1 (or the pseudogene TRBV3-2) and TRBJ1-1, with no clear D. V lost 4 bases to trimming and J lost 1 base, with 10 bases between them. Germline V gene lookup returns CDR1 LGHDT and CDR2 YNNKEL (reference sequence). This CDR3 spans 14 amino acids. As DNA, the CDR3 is TGTGCCAGCAGCCTCGCCCCCCCGAACACTGAAGCTTTCTTT. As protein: CASSLAPPNTEAFF.

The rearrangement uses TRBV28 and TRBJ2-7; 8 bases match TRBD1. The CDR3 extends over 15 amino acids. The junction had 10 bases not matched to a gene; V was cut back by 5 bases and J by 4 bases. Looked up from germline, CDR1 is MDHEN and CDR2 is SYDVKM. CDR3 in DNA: TGTGCCAGCAGTCCCCGGGACAGGATTCCGTACGAGCAGTACGTC. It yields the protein CASSPRDRIPYEQYV.

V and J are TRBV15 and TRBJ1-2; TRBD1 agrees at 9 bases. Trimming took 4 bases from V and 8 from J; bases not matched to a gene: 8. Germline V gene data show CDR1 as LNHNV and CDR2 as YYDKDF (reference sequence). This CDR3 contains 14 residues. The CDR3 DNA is TGTGCCACCAGCATTCCCGGGACAGGGCGCGGCTACACCTTC. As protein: CATSIPGTGRGYTF.

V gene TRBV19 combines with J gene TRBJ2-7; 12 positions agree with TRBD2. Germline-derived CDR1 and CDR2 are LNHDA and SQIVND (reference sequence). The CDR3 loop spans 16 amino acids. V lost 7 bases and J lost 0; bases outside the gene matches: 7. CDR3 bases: TGTGCCAGTACGAAGCTAGCGGGAGGGCCCTCCTACGAGCAGTACTTC. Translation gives CASTKLAGGPSYEQYF.

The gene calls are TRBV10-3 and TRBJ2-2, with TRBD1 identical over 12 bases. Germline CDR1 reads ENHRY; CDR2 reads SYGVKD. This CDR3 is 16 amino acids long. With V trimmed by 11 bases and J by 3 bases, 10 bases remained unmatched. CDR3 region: CAVAGTGGADTGELFF. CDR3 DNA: TGTGCCGTCGCCGGGACAGGGGGCGCCGACACCGGGGAGCTGTTTTTT.

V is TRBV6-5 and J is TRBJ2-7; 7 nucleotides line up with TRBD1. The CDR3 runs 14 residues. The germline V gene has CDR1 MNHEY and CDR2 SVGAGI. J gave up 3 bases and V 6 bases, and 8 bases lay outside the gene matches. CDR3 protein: CASRRPGTDYEQYF. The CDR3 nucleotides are TGTGCCAGCAGGCGCCCCGGGACAGACTACGAGCAGTACTTC.

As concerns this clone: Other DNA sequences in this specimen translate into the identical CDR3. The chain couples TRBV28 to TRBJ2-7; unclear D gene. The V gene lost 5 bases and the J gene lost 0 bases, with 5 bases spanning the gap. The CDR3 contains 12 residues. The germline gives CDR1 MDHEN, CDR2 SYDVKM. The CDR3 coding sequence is TGTGCCAGCAGTCTAGGCTCCTACGAGCAGTACGTC. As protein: CASSLGSYEQYV.

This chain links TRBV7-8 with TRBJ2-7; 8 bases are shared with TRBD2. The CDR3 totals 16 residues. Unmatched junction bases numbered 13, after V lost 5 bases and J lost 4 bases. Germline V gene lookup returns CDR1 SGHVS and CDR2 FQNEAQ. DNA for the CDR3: TGTGCCAGCAGCGCCCCTCTTAGCGGGGTAGGTTACGAGCAGTACTTC. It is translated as CASSAPLSGVGYEQYF.

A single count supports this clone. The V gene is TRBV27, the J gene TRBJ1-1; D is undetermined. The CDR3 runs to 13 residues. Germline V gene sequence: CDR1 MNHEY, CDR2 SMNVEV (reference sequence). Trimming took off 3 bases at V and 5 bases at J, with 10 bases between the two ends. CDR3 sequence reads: CASSFSPRTEAFF. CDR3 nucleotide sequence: TGTGCCAGCAGTTTTTCCCCCAGGACTGAAGCTTTCTTT.

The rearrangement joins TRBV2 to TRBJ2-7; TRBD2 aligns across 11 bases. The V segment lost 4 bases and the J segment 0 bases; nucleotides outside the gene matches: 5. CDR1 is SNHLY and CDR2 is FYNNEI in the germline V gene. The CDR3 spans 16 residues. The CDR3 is CASSASSGGFSYEQYV. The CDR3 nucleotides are TGTGCCAGCAGTGCCTCTAGCGGGGGGTTCTCCTACGAGCAGTACGTC.

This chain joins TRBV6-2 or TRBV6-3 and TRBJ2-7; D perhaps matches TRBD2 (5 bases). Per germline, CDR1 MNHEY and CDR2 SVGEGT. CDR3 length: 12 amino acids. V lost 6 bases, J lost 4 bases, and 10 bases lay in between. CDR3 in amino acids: CASSLGLYEQYF. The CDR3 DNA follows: TGTGCCAGCAGCCTCGGACTTTACGAGCAGTACTTC.

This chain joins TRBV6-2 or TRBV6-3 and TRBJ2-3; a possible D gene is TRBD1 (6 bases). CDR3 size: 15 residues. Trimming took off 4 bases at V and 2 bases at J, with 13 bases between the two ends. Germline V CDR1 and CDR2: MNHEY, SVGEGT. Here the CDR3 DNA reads TGTGCCAGCAGTTCCAAGGACAGCCCCACAGATACGCAGTATTTT. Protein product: CASSSKDSPTDTQYF.

The CDR3 loop is CASSLGVGYEQYF. The CDR3 bases are TGTGCCAGCAGTTTGGGTGTAGGCTACGAGCAGTACTTC. This sequence joins TRBV2 and TRBJ2-7; D gene ambiguous. V lost 5 bases, J lost 3 bases, and 11 bases lay in between. The CDR3 consists of 13 residues. The V gene's germline CDR1 is SNHLY and CDR2 FYNNEI.

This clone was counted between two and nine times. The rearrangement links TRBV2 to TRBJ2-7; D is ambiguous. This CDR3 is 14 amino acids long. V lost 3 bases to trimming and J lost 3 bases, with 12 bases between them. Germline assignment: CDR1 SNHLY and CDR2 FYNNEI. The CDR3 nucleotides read TGTGCCAGCAGTGAGGGCAAAGGGATCTACGAGCAGTACTTC. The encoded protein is CASSEGKGIYEQYF.

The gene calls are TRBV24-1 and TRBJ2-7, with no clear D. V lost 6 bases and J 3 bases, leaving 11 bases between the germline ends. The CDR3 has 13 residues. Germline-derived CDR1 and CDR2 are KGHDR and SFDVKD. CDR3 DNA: TGTGCCACCAGTAACAGTAATAGCTACGAGCAGTACTTC. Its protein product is CATSNSNSYEQYF.

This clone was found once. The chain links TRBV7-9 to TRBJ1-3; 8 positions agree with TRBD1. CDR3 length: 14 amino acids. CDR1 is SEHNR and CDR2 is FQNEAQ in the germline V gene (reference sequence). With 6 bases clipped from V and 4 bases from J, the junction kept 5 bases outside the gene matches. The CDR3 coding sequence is TGTGCCAGCAGTAGGGACAGGTCCGGAAACACCATATATTTT. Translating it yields CASSRDRSGNTIYF. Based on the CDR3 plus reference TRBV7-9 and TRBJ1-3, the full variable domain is DTGVSQNPRHKITKRGQNVTFRCDPISEHNRLYWYRQTLGQGPEFLTYFQNEAQLEKSRLLSDRFSAERPKGSFSTLEIQRTEQGDSAMYLCASSRDRSGNTIYFGEGSWLTVV.

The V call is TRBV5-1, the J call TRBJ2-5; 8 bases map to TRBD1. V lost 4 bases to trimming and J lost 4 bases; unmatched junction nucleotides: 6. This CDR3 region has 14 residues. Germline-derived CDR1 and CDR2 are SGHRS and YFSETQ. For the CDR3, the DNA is TGCGCCAGCAGCGGGCAGGGGGCCGGAGAGACCCAGTACTTC. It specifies CASSGQGAGETQYF.

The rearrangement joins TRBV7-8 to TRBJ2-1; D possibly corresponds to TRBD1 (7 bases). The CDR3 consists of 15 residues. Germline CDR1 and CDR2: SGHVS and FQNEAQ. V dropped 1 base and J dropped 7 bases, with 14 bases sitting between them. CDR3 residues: CASSLGQGEENEQFF. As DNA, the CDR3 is TGTGCCAGCAGCTTAGGTCAGGGGGAGGAAAATGAGCAGTTCTTC. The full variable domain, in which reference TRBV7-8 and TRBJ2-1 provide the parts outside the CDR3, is GAGVSQSPRYKVAKRGQDVALRCDPISGHVSLFWYQQALGQGPEFLTYFQNEAQLDKSGLPSDRFFAERPEGSVSTLKIQRTQQEDSAVYLCASSLGQGEENEQFFGPGTRLTVL.

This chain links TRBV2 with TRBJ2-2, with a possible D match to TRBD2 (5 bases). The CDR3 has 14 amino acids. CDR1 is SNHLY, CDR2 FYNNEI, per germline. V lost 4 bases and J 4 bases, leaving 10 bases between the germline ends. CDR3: CASSVLDGTGELFF. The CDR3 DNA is TGTGCCAGCAGTGTACTAGACGGCACCGGGGAGCTGTTTTTT.

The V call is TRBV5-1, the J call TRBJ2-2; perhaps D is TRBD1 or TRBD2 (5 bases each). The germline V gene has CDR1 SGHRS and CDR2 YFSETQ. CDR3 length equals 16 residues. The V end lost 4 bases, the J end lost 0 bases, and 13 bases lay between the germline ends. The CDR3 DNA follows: TGCGCCAGCAGCGTTGGGGGACCTTCGAACACCGGGGAGCTGTTTTTT. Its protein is CASSVGGPSNTGELFF.

CDR3 sequence reads: CASSSGAWGYTF. In DNA, the CDR3 is TGTGCCAGCAGTTCAGGGGCGTGGGGCTACACCTTC. The chain is built from TRBV28 and TRBJ1-2, with D tentatively TRBD1 (6 bases). This CDR3 has 12 amino acids. The germline V and J ends were trimmed by 4 bases and 8 bases, with 11 bases remaining between them. CDR1 is MDHEN and CDR2 is SYDVKM in the germline V gene.

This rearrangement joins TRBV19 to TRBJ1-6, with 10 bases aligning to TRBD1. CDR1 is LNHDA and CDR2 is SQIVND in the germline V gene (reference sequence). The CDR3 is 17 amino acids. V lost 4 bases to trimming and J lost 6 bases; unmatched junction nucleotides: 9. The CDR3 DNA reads TGTGCCAGTAGTAGACCGGGACAGGGGAGAGGTAATTCACCCCTCCACTTT. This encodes CASSRPGQGRGNSPLHF.

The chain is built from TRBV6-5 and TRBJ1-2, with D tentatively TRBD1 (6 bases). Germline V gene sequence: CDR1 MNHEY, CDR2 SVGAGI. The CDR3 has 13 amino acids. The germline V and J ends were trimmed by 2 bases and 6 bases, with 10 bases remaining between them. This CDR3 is CASSYQGKDGYTF. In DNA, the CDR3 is TGTGCCAGCAGTTACCAGGGGAAGGATGGCTACACCTTC.

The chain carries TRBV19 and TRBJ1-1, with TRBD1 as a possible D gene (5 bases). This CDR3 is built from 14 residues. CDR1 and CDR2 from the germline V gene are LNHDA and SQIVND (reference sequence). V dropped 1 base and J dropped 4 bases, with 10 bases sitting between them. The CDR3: CASSIVGVGTEAFF. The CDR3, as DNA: TGTGCCAGTAGTATAGTGGGGGTAGGCACTGAAGCTTTCTTT. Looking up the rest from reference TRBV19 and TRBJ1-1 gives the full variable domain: DGGITQSPKYLFRKEGQNVTLSCEQNLNHDAMYWYRQDPGQGLRLIYYSQIVNDFQKGDIAEGYSVSREKKESFPLTVTSAQKNPTAFYLCASSIVGVGTEAFFGQGTRLTVV.

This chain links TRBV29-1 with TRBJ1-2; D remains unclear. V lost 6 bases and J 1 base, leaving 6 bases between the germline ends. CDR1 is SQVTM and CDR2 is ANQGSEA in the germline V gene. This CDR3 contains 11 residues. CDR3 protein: CSVGDNYGYTF. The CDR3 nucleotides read TGCAGCGTCGGGGATAACTATGGCTACACCTTC.

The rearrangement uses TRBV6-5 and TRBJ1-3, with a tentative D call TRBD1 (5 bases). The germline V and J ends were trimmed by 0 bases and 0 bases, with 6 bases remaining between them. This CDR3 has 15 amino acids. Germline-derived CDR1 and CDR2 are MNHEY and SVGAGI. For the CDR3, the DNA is TGTGCCAGCAGTTACTCTGGGGCCTCTGGAAACACCATATATTTT. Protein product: CASSYSGASGNTIYF.

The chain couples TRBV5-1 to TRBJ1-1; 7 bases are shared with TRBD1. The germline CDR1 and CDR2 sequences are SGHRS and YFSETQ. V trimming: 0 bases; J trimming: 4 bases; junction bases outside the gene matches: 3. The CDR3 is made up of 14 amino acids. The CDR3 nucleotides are TGCGCCAGCAGCTTGGCACAGGGGACCACTGAAGCTTTCTTT. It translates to CASSLAQGTTEAFF.